A selection of T cell receptor beta chains follows, all from one sample in a study of T cells in Graves' hyperthyroidism and ophthalmopathy. TCRdb itself ran the multiplex PCR reads through MiXCR, one entry per CDR3 protein. The profile covers 500,000 to 650,000 distinct CDR3 sequences, with 15% to 20% appearing a single time and over 45% taken by the ten largest. The source material was blood. These TCRs come from a man aged 40-50 years with Graves' ophthalmopathy. Both conserved end residues are part of each CDR3. D genes are given only for firm matches. Rows may omit the clone size; those that give it use once, few, many or a size class.

D | size | J | V | DNA | CDR3
TRBD1 | . | TRBJ1-1 | TRBV12-3/TRBV12-4 | TGTGCCAGCAGCCCCGGGCAGGGGGCCTATGCTTTCTTT | CASSPGQGAYAFF
. | few | TRBJ1-4 | TRBV30 | TGTGCCTGGATGATGGGGGGGACTGAAAAACTGTTTTTT | CAWMMGGTEKLFF
. | many | TRBJ1-1 | TRBV7-2 | TGTGCCAGCAGCTTAGAAGCGAACACTGAAGCTTTCTTT | CASSLEANTEAFF
. | many | TRBJ1-1 | TRBV2 | TGTGCCAGTACCTTTGTAGGCACTAACACTGAAGCTTTCTTT | CASTFVGTNTEAFF
TRBD1 | few | TRBJ2-7 | TRBV29-1 | TGCAGCGTTGGATTGGACAGGGGGTACGAGCAGTACTTC | CSVGLDRGYEQYF
. | many | TRBJ2-7 | TRBV6-1 | TGTGCCGGGGAGAAATACGAGCAGTACTTC | CAGEKYEQYF
TRBD1 | . | TRBJ2-7 | TRBV5-1 | TGCGCCAGCAGCTCCAAAACCGAGACAGGGGGCAAATTCCGCTACGAGCAGTACTTC | CASSSKTETGGKFRYEQYF
TRBD2 | few | TRBJ2-1 | TRBV20-1 | TGCAGTGCTAGAGATCGTAGCGGGCTCTACAATGAGCAGTTCTTC | CSARDRSGLYNEQFF
. | many | TRBJ2-7 | TRBV28 | TGTGCCAGCAGTTTAGGGGCCCGCTCCTACGAGCAGTACTTC | CASSLGARSYEQYF
. | many | TRBJ1-5 | TRBV6-1 | TGTGCCAGCGGAGTGTATGGTAATAGCAATCAGCCCCAGCATTTT | CASGVYGNSNQPQHF
. | . | TRBJ1-2 | TRBV6-1 | TGTGCCAGCAGCGAAAGCCAGGACAGCTATGGCTACACCTTC | CASSESQDSYGYTF
TRBD2 | many | TRBJ2-7 | TRBV13 | TGTGCCAGCAGCAAAAAAAAGACGGCTCTAGCGGCCTACGAGCAGTACTTC | CASSKKKTALAAYEQYF
. | . | TRBJ2-1 | TRBV9 | TGTGCCAGCAGCTCGCCATCGGGGGGCCTGGGGAATGAGCAGTTCTTC | CASSSPSGGLGNEQFF
TRBD1 | few | TRBJ1-2 | TRBV5-1 | TGCGCCAGCAGCGCTGGACAGGGGGGCTATGGCTACACCTTC | CASSAGQGGYGYTF
. | few | TRBJ2-5 | TRBV5-6 | TGTGCCAGCAGCTTCGGGGAAGAAGAGACCCAGTACTTC | CASSFGEEETQYF
TRBD2 | . | TRBJ2-7 | TRBV10-2 | TGCGCCAGCAGTGAGGACGAGCGGGGGGGCACCTACGAGCAGTACTTC | CASSEDERGGTYEQYF
TRBD2 | many | TRBJ2-3 | TRBV7-2 | TGTGCCAGCAGCCACACTAGCGGGAGGACCACAGATACGCAGTATTTT | CASSHTSGRTTDTQYF
. | . | TRBJ1-1 | TRBV20-1 | TGCAGTGCTTACCCGGGATTAGAAGGAGCTGAAGCTTTCTTT | CSAYPGLEGAEAFF